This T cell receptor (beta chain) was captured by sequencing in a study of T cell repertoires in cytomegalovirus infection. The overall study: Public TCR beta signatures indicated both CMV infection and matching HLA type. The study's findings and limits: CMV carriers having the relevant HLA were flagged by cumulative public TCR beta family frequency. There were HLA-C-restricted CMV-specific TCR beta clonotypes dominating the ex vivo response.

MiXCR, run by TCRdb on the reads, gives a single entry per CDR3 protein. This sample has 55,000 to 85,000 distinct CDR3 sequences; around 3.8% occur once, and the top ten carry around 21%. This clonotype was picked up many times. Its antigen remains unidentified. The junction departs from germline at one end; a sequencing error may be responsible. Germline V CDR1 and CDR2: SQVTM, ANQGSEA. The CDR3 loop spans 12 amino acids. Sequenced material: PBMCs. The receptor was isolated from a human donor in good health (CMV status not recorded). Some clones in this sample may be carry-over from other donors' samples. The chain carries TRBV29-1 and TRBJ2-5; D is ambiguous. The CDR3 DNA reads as TGCAGCGCTGAAGACGAAGGAGAGACCCAGTACTTC. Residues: CSAEDEGETQYF.